This T cell receptor beta chain was observed in a study of early T cells in non-severe SARS-CoV-2 infection. Study background: Chains stayed unpaired after sequencing of bulk RNA from unsorted whole blood.

This clonotype turned up a few times. The TCR library protocol was used to attach unique molecular identifiers. These identifiers were attached to individual cDNA molecules. TCRdb recomputed calls from the 5' RACE reads with MiXCR, one row per CDR3 protein. Of about 90,000 distinct CDR3 sequences listed, over 9.5% are singletons. CDR3 length equals 14 residues. Germline V gives CDR1 MNHEY, CDR2 SVGAGI. Trimming took 5 bases from V and 3 from J; bases not matched to a gene: 6. This sequence joins TRBV6-5 and TRBJ1-1, with 7 bases identical to TRBD1. This TCR was recovered from an adult who was a healthcare worker with PCR-confirmed SARS-CoV-2 infection or an uninfected control (not recorded which). Here the sequenced sample was whole blood, taken at baseline. CDR3 DNA: TGTGCCAGCAGTCCCACCCAGGGGGACACTGAAGCTTTCTTT. Translated, it gives CASSPTQGDTEAFF.